What follows are 2 T cell receptor beta chains derived from one specimen sequenced in a study of blood T cell repertoires in COVID-19. Here immunoSEQ multiplex PCR was the method, and the copy in TCRdb shows in-frame clones only, minus some. The repertoire has roughly 250,000 clones, about 80% of them found once; the top ten carry approximately 15%. Specimen: peripheral blood. These receptors were collected from a person aged 65-85 years with COVID-19, enrolled during active disease.

The rearrangement links TRBV14 to TRBJ2-2, with D perhaps matching TRBD2 (6 bases). The CDR3 sequence is 15 residues long. The germline V and J ends were trimmed by 2 bases and 3 bases, with 10 bases remaining between them. Germline V gene sequence: CDR1 SGHDN, CDR2 FVKESK. The CDR3 nucleotides are TGTGCCAGCAGCCAACTGTGGGGGGACACCGGGGAGCTGTTTTTT. Its translation is CASSQLWGDTGELFF.

The chain employs TRBV5-6 and TRBJ2-1; TRBD2 matches at 11 bases. Germline V gene lookup returns CDR1 SGHDT and CDR2 YYEEEE. J gave up 7 bases and V 4 bases, and 7 bases lay outside the gene matches. The CDR3 runs to 15 residues. CDR3: CASSLRTSGWNEQFF. The CDR3 DNA reads as TGTGCCAGCAGCCTTCGGACTAGCGGGTGGAATGAGCAGTTCTTC.